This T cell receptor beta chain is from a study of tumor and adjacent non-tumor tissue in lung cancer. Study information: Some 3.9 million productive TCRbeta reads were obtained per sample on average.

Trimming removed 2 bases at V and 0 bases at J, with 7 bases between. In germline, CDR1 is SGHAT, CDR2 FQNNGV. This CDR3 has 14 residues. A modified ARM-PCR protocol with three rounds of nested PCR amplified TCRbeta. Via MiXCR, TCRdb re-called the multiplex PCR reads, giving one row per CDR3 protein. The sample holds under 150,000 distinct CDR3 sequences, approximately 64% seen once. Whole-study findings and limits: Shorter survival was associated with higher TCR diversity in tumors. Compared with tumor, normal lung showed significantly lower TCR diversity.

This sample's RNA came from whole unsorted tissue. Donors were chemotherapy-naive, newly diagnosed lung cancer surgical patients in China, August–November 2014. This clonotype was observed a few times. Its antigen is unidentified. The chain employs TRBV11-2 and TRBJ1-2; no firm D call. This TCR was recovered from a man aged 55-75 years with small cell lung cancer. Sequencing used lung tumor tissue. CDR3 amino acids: CASSLTRTNYGYTF. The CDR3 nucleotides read TGTGCCAGCAGCTTAACACGTACTAACTATGGCTACACCTTC.